Shown below are 22 T cell receptor beta chains from a single sample sequenced in a study of OX40 agonist ivuxolimab in advanced cancers. The data were produced by immunoSEQ multiplex PCR, yet TCRdb's version contains in-frame clones alone and is incomplete. The repertoire includes 70,000 to 75,000 clones, around 83% of them detected once, and about 1.1% sits in the top ten. The specimen comprised CD4+ or CD8+ T cells sorted from blood, sampled in a trial of the OX40 agonist ivuxolimab. The receptors originated from an adult with an advanced solid tumor such as melanoma, head and neck, liver or kidney cancer.

V and J are TRBV7-3 and TRBJ2-7; D ambiguous. Trimming stripped 1 base from V and 5 bases from J, with 9 bases between. CDR3 size: 13 residues. Germline V gene lookup returns CDR1 SGHTA and CDR2 FQGTGA. CDR3 sequence: CASSLSWENEQYF. CDR3 sequence (DNA): TGTGCCAGCAGCTTAAGTTGGGAAAACGAGCAGTACTTC.

The chain joins TRBV5-5 to TRBJ2-7, with 12 bases aligning to TRBD1. This CDR3 contains 15 residues. From germline, CDR1 is SGHKS and CDR2 YYEKEE (reference sequence). With V trimmed by 2 bases and J by 7 bases, 7 bases remained unmatched. CDR3 coding DNA: TGTGCCAGCAGCTTTCCGGGACAGGGGGCGGGGGAGCAGTACTTC. It is translated as CASSFPGQGAGEQYF.

The CDR3 region is CASSSSTGGWYEQYF. The CDR3 nucleotides read TGTGCCAGCAGCTCTTCGACAGGGGGCTGGTACGAGCAGTACTTC. This chain joins TRBV5-8 and TRBJ2-7; 10 bases line up with TRBD1. Germline loops: CDR1 SGHTS, CDR2 YDEGEE. The CDR3 is 15 amino acids. The J segment lost 4 bases and the V segment lost 3 bases, leaving 7 bases of the junction unmatched. Using reference TRBV5-8 and TRBJ2-7 for the parts outside the CDR3, the full variable domain is EAGVTQSPTHLIKTRGQQATLRCSPISGHTSVYWYQQALGLGLQFLLWYDEGEERNRGNFPPRFSGRQFPNYSSELNVNALELEDSALYLCASSSSTGGWYEQYFGPGTRLTVT.

The chain recombines TRBV5-1 with TRBJ2-5; D unclear. Germline CDR1 reads SGHRS; CDR2 reads YFSETQ. The CDR3 is 15 amino acids. V lost 3 bases to trimming and J lost 5 bases, with 17 bases between them. The CDR3 protein is CASSSDGTPTETQYF. As DNA, the CDR3 is TGCGCCAGCAGCTCGGACGGAACCCCTACTGAGACCCAGTACTTC.

The J gene is TRBJ1-5, the V gene TRBV6-5, with D possibly TRBD1 on 6 matching bases. CDR1 is MNHEY, CDR2 SVGAGI, per germline. The CDR3 runs to 15 residues. Trimming removed 0 bases at V and 5 bases at J, with 11 bases between. In DNA form, the CDR3 reads TGTGCCAGCAGTTACTCAAGAGGGGGGCATCAGCCCCAGCATTTT. Translated: CASSYSRGGHQPQHF.

V and J are TRBV29-1 and TRBJ1-1; 11 bases are shared with TRBD1. Unmatched junction bases numbered 18, after V lost 7 bases and J lost 5 bases. CDR1 and CDR2 (germline): SQVTM, ANQGSEA. The CDR3 is 17 amino acids. CDR3 loop: CSARKPGQGVVGTEAFF. In nucleotides, the CDR3 is TGCAGCGCCCGTAAACCGGGACAGGGGGTTGTAGGAACTGAAGCTTTCTTT.

The chain employs TRBV11-2 and TRBJ2-5, with D perhaps assigned TRBD1 or TRBD2 (5 bases each). TRBJ2-7 explains the end of the DNA better; the J call may be wrong. This CDR3 has 15 residues. Germline CDR1 SGHAT, CDR2 FQNNGV. Written as DNA, the CDR3 is TGTGCCAGCAGCGTGACAGCTACTGGGGGCTACGAGCAGTACTTC. Its protein is CASSVTATGGYEQYF.

This chain joins TRBV11-3 and TRBJ2-1; 12 nucleotides match TRBD2. V shed 0 bases, J shed 7 bases, and the junction held 1 base outside the gene matches. This CDR3 has 15 residues. Germline V CDR1 and CDR2: SGHNT, YENEEA. The CDR3: CASSLEGTSGNEQFF. The CDR3 nucleotides are TGTGCCAGCAGCTTAGAAGGGACTAGCGGGAATGAGCAGTTCTTC.

This chain connects TRBV7-3 to TRBJ2-7; D perhaps matches TRBD2 (5 bases). From germline, CDR1 is SGHTA and CDR2 FQGTGA. Trimming stripped 2 bases from V and 3 bases from J, with 17 bases between. The CDR3 is made up of 16 amino acids. In nucleotides, the CDR3 is TGTGCCAGCAGCTTAGGACCGAGTCTAGCACTCTACGAGCAGTACTTC. Its protein product is CASSLGPSLALYEQYF.

V and J are TRBV5-4 and TRBJ2-5, with 7 positions matching TRBD1. Germline V CDR1 and CDR2: SGHNT, YYREEE (reference sequence). CDR3 length: 15 residues. Trimming cost V 3 bases and J 13 bases; bases outside gene matches: 18. CDR3 sequence reads: CASSSFGELQGRGYF. The CDR3 DNA sequence: TGTGCCAGCAGCTCATTTGGAGAGCTACAGGGGAGAGGGTACTTC.

The V call is TRBV10-3, the J call TRBJ2-7; D remains unclear. CDR1 ENHRY and CDR2 SYGVKD come from the germline V gene. CDR3 length: 14 residues. V lost 0 bases and J lost 2, with 8 bases in between. CDR3 sequence reads: CAISESGITYEQYF. Here the CDR3 DNA reads TGTGCCATCAGTGAGTCAGGAATTACCTACGAGCAGTACTTC.

V gene TRBV29-1 combines with J gene TRBJ2-1; TRBD1 might be the D (7 bases). Trimming removed 6 bases at V and 9 bases at J, with 12 bases between. The CDR3 is made up of 11 amino acids. Germline V gene sequence: CDR1 SQVTM, CDR2 ANQGSEA. The CDR3 here is CSVAGQPEQFF. The CDR3 nucleotides are TGCAGCGTCGCGGGACAGCCTGAGCAGTTCTTC.

The rearrangement links TRBV6-1 to TRBJ1-1; TRBD1 aligns across 9 bases. Unmatched junction bases numbered 11, after V lost 0 bases and J lost 3 bases. CDR3 length equals 18 residues. Germline V gene sequence: CDR1 MNHNS, CDR2 SASEGT. CDR3 coding DNA: TGTGCCAGCAGTGAAGCGGGAAGAGACAGGGGGTGGGACACTGAAGCTTTCTTT. Amino acid sequence: CASSEAGRDRGWDTEAFF.

The chain is built from TRBV11-2 and TRBJ2-1; 10 nucleotides match TRBD2. Germline CDR1 and CDR2: SGHAT and FQNNGV. With V trimmed by 1 base and J by 5 bases, 11 bases remained unmatched. The length of the CDR3 is 18 residues. The CDR3 loop reads CASSLGQLLAGVDNEQFF. CDR3 coding DNA: TGTGCCAGCAGCTTAGGACAGTTGCTAGCGGGAGTGGACAATGAGCAGTTCTTC.

The CDR3 DNA follows: TGTGCCAGCAGGACCCCTGTCGGGACAGGCGAGCAGTACTTC. This encodes CASRTPVGTGEQYF. The chain joins TRBV27 to TRBJ2-7, with 8 positions matching TRBD1. The V segment lost 6 bases and the J segment 6 bases; nucleotides outside the gene matches: 10. CDR1 is MNHEY and CDR2 is SMNVEV in the germline V gene (reference sequence). The CDR3 is made up of 14 amino acids.

The chain combines TRBV19 with TRBJ1-1; D might be TRBD1 (5 bases). Trimming took 9 bases from V and 4 from J, leaving 21 bases between them. This CDR3 contains 15 residues. Germline CDR1 is LNHDA and CDR2 is SQIVND (reference sequence). CDR3 protein: CASSLRAGLGTEAFF. As DNA, the CDR3 is TGTGCCAGCTCATTACGGGCAGGGCTTGGCACTGAAGCTTTCTTT.

The V gene is TRBV5-6, the J gene TRBJ2-7; 9 bases match TRBD2. The J segment lost 0 bases and the V segment lost 5 bases, leaving 6 bases of the junction unmatched. Germline CDR1 SGHDT, CDR2 YYEEEE. The CDR3 is 15 residues long. The CDR3, as DNA: TGTGCCAGCAGGAGTTTTAGCGGGAGCTCCTACGAGCAGTACTTC. It encodes CASRSFSGSSYEQYF.

This sequence joins TRBV2 and TRBJ2-7; D might be TRBD2 (5 bases). The CDR3 has 14 residues. The V gene's germline CDR1 is SNHLY and CDR2 FYNNEI. V was clipped by 4 bases and J by 0 bases, with 10 bases between them. CDR3 sequence (DNA): TGTGCCAGCAGTGCCCGGGGATCCTCCTACGAGCAGTACTTC. It encodes CASSARGSSYEQYF.

CDR3 DNA sequence: TGTGCCAGTAGCTACGATTTCGGGGGCGAAATGTCAAAACTGTTTTTT. The encoded protein is CASSYDFGGEMSKLFF. V gene TRBV19 combines with J gene TRBJ1-4; a possible D gene is TRBD1 (6 bases). There are 16 residues in the CDR3. The V gene lost 6 bases and the J gene lost 10 bases, with 24 bases spanning the gap. Germline CDR1 and CDR2: LNHDA and SQIVND (reference sequence). The full variable domain, completed using reference TRBV19 and TRBJ1-4, is DGGITQSPKYLFRKEGQNVTLSCEQNLNHDAMYWYRQDPGQGLRLIYYSQIVNDFQKGDIAEGYSVSREKKESFPLTVTSAQKNPTAFYLCASSYDFGGEMSKLFFGSGTQLSVL.

The J gene is TRBJ2-6, the V gene TRBV4-1; D might be TRBD1 (6 bases). This CDR3 has 17 residues. V lost 1 base and J 1 base, leaving 11 bases between the germline ends. CDR1 and CDR2 from the germline V gene are MGHRA and YSYEKL. The CDR3 DNA follows: TGCGCCAGCAGCCAAGGAGGGGGAATTTCTGGGGCCAACGTCCTGACTTTC. This sequence encodes CASSQGGGISGANVLTF.

The chain recombines TRBV18 with TRBJ2-7; TRBD1 agrees at 7 bases. Germline V gives CDR1 KGHSH, CDR2 LQKENI. The CDR3 is made up of 14 amino acids. After removal of 3 bases from V and 4 bases from J, the junction contained 6 bases not matched to a gene. The CDR3 loop reads CASSPVTGQYEQYF. DNA of the CDR3: TGTGCCAGCTCACCGGTGACAGGGCAATACGAGCAGTACTTC.

The chain joins TRBV7-2 to TRBJ1-3; 10 positions agree with TRBD1. With 4 bases clipped from V and 2 bases from J, the junction kept 5 bases outside the gene matches. The germline CDR1 and CDR2 sequences are SGHTA and FQGNSA. The CDR3 contains 16 residues. Written as DNA, the CDR3 is TGTGCCAGCAGCTCCCAAGGGACAGGGGCTGGAAACACCATATATTTT. This translates into CASSSQGTGAGNTIYF.